These 19 T cell receptor beta chains came from one sample sequenced in a study of blood T cell repertoires in COVID-19. Here immunoSEQ multiplex PCR was the method, and the copy in TCRdb shows in-frame clones only, minus some. The repertoire consists of around 65,000 clones, with roughly four fifths occurring once and the leading ten covering around 12%. Sequencing used peripheral blood. Source of these receptors: a human donor in a cohort sampled during active COVID-19.

The chain joins TRBV5-1 to TRBJ2-2; TRBD1 is a possible D gene (6 bases). Trimming stripped 0 bases from V and 5 bases from J, with 17 bases between. This CDR3 has 17 amino acids. Germline V gives CDR1 SGHRS, CDR2 YFSETQ. CDR3 sequence: CASSLAGQGYETGELFF. For the CDR3, the DNA is TGCGCCAGCAGCTTGGCTGGCCAGGGGTACGAAACCGGGGAGCTGTTTTTT.

The J gene is TRBJ1-1, the V gene TRBV29-1; TRBD1 matches at 11 bases. V trimming: 6 bases; J trimming: 7 bases; junction bases outside the gene matches: 7. The V gene's germline CDR1 is SQVTM and CDR2 ANQGSEA. The CDR3 runs 13 residues. CDR3 residues: CSVRTGGDGEAFF. The CDR3 DNA reads TGCAGCGTCCGGACAGGGGGCGATGGTGAAGCTTTCTTT. Combining the CDR3 with reference TRBV29-1 and TRBJ1-1 gives the whole variable domain SAVISQKPSRDICQRGTSLTIQCQVDSQVTMMFWYRQQPGQSLTLIATANQGSEATYESGFVIDKFPISRPNLTFSTLTVSNMSPEDSSIYLCSVRTGGDGEAFFGQGTRLTVV.

The table lists this clone with a count of one. This chain uses TRBV18 with TRBJ1-6; a weak D match, TRBD1 (5 bases). From germline, CDR1 is KGHSH and CDR2 LQKENI. Trimming removed 0 bases at V and 9 bases at J, with 12 bases between. This CDR3 is 15 amino acids long. CDR3 loop: CASSPPEGHTSPLHF. CDR3 bases: TGTGCCAGCTCACCACCGGAGGGGCACACTTCACCCCTCCACTTT.

The chain employs TRBV11-1 and TRBJ2-5; D possibly corresponds to TRBD2 (6 bases). From germline, CDR1 is SGHAT and CDR2 FQDESV (reference sequence). CDR3 length equals 14 residues. V was cut by 0 bases and J by 1 base, with 6 bases left in between. The CDR3 DNA reads TGTGCCAGCAGCTTAGCCGGGGGCCAAGAGACCCAGTACTTC. Translated, it gives CASSLAGGQETQYF.

This chain links TRBV5-1 with TRBJ2-5; D is possibly TRBD2 (5 bases). There are 15 residues in the CDR3. Trimming took off 0 bases at V and 5 bases at J, with 14 bases between the two ends. Germline V CDR1 and CDR2: SGHRS, YFSETQ. The DNA of the CDR3 is TGCGCCAGCAGCTTGGAGCCGGCTAGGAGGGAGACCCAGTACTTC. It is translated as CASSLEPARRETQYF.

The gene calls are TRBV7-9 and TRBJ2-5, with TRBD1 matching 7 bases. V lost 1 base to trimming and J lost 5 bases; unmatched junction nucleotides: 10. Germline V gives CDR1 SEHNR, CDR2 FQNEAQ (reference sequence). The CDR3 length is 16 residues. In DNA form, the CDR3 reads TGTGCCAGCAGCTTAGTCTCGGGACAGTGGTGGGAGACCCAGTACTTC. It yields the protein CASSLVSGQWWETQYF.

In this sample, this clone turned up a few times. The chain employs TRBV2 and TRBJ2-3, with D possibly matching TRBD2 (6 bases). Germline lookup yields CDR1 SNHLY and CDR2 FYNNEI. Trimming left V 6 bases short and J 1 base short, with 20 bases between. This CDR3 is 17 amino acids long. The CDR3 is CASRENLRDSRTDTQYF. The CDR3 DNA is TGTGCCAGCAGAGAAAATCTCCGGGACTCGCGCACAGATACGCAGTATTTT.

The chain carries TRBV20-1 and TRBJ2-7; perhaps TRBD1 as D (7 bases). The CDR3 loop spans 13 amino acids. CDR1 and CDR2 from the germline V gene are DFQATT and SNEGSKA (reference sequence). V dropped 3 bases and J dropped 6 bases, with 15 bases sitting between them. The CDR3 DNA sequence: TGCAGTGCTAGTGTGCAGGGGGGTAGCGAGCAGTACGTC. Translation: CSASVQGGSEQYV.

V and J are TRBV19 and TRBJ1-2; no firm D call. Germline V gene lookup returns CDR1 LNHDA and CDR2 SQIVND (reference sequence). CDR3 length: 11 amino acids. V was pared by 8 bases and J by 4 bases, with 8 bases between. CDR3 nucleotides: TGTGCCAGTGGTGTCGGCTATGGCTACACCTTC. Residues: CASGVGYGYTF.

The rearrangement joins TRBV5-6 to TRBJ2-7; no firm D call. The CDR3 consists of 15 residues. V gave up 0 bases and J gave up 1 base, with 11 bases separating them. The germline CDR1 and CDR2 sequences are SGHDT and YYEEEE. The CDR3, as DNA: TGTGCCAGCAGCTTGGTCGGAGCCCTTTCCTACGAGCAGTACTTC. Translating it yields CASSLVGALSYEQYF.

The chain employs TRBV6-6 and TRBJ2-4; D gene unclear. The CDR3 length is 12 residues. The germline V and J ends were trimmed by 4 bases and 5 bases, with 6 bases remaining between them. The germline V gene has CDR1 MNHNY and CDR2 SVGAGI (reference sequence). The CDR3 loop is CASSWSENIQYF. The CDR3 coding sequence is TGTGCCAGCAGTTGGAGCGAAAACATTCAGTACTTC.

V is TRBV20-1 and J is TRBJ2-3; no definite D call. This CDR3 spans 11 amino acids. Germline loops: CDR1 DFQATT, CDR2 SNEGSKA (reference sequence). V was shortened by 6 bases and J by 6 bases, with 10 bases between the two germline ends. CDR3 bases: TGCAGTGCCCGGCACGGGGATACGCAGTATTTT. Translation: CSARHGDTQYF.

The chain has TRBV5-1 and TRBJ2-3; the D gene is possibly TRBD2 (6 bases). There are 13 residues in the CDR3. The V gene lost 4 bases and the J gene lost 4 bases, with 10 bases spanning the gap. Germline V CDR1 and CDR2: SGHRS, YFSETQ. In nucleotides, the CDR3 is TGCGCCAGCAGCCCTGGGACTTCAGATACGCAGTATTTT. Translated: CASSPGTSDTQYF.

The CDR3 spells CASSPGLDYGYTF. The CDR3, as DNA: TGCGCCAGCAGCCCAGGGTTAGACTATGGCTACACCTTC. This chain joins TRBV4-1 and TRBJ1-2, with D tentatively TRBD1 (5 bases). This CDR3 spans 13 amino acids. Per germline, CDR1 MGHRA and CDR2 YSYEKL. V lost 4 bases to trimming and J lost 3 bases, with 9 bases between them.

The genes are TRBV2 and TRBJ1-2; 9 nucleotides agree with TRBD1. J gave up 8 bases and V 3 bases, and 13 bases lay outside the gene matches. This CDR3 contains 16 residues. Per the germline V gene, CDR1 is SNHLY and CDR2 is FYNNEI. In DNA form, the CDR3 reads TGTGCCAGCAGTGACGACCAGACAGGGGGGGTTGGAGGCTACACCTTC. It encodes CASSDDQTGGVGGYTF.

The chain couples TRBV3-1 (or the pseudogene TRBV3-2) to TRBJ2-7, with D hard to call. CDR3 length: 13 amino acids. CDR1 is LGHDT, CDR2 YNNKEL, per germline (reference sequence). V was trimmed by 5 bases and J by 4 bases, leaving 12 bases between them. In nucleotides, the CDR3 is TGTGCCAGCAGCGTAAGCGTTTTTTACGAGCAGTACTTC. Translation: CASSVSVFYEQYF.

For the CDR3, the DNA is TGTGCCAGCAGCTTAGACGGGTCCCCCCTTCACGAGCAGTACTTC. Protein: CASSLDGSPLHEQYF. This chain connects TRBV7-9 to TRBJ2-7; D is unresolved. CDR3 length equals 15 residues. The V gene lost 1 base and the J gene lost 5 bases, with 15 bases spanning the gap. Germline-derived CDR1 and CDR2 are SEHNR and FQNEAQ (reference sequence).

The chain couples TRBV6-5 to TRBJ2-3; D may be TRBD2 (7 bases). V lost 11 bases and J lost 6, with 24 bases in between. CDR1 is MNHEY and CDR2 is SVGAGI in the germline V gene. The length of the CDR3 is 15 residues. The CDR3 DNA follows: TGTGCCGGGGGGCGCAGCGGGGCTCACCCCGATACGCAGTATTTT. Translating it yields CAGGRSGAHPDTQYF.

The chain carries TRBV19 and TRBJ2-7; maybe TRBD1 (5 bases). The V gene lost 6 bases and the J gene lost 4 bases, with 16 bases spanning the gap. Germline V lookup: CDR1 LNHDA, CDR2 SQIVND (reference sequence). The CDR3 totals 14 residues. CDR3 residues: CASSPVEKGYEQYV. Here the CDR3 DNA reads TGTGCCAGTAGCCCGGTGGAGAAGGGGTACGAGCAGTACGTC.